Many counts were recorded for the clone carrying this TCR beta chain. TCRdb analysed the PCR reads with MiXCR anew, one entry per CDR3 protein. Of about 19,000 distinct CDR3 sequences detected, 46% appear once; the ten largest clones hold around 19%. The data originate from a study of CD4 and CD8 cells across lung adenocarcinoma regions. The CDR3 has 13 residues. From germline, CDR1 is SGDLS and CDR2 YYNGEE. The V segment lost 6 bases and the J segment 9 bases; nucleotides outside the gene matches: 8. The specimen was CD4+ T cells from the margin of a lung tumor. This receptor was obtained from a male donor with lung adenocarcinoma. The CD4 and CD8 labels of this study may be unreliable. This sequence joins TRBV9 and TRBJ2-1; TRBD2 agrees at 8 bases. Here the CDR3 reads CASTVAGTGEQFF. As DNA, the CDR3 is TGTGCCAGCACGGTAGCGGGAACGGGTGAGCAGTTCTTC.